This T cell receptor (beta chain) was sequenced in a study of cytomegalovirus exposure and HLA in healthy donors. 60 Vbeta and 13 Jbeta primers were used in PCR. Profiled with immunoSEQ multiplex PCR; TCRdb holds only in-frame clones, not every one. This sample has approximately 130,000 clones, with 60% to 80% found just once. General study points: The presence/absence work took it that sequencing depth was about the same across donors. A later analysis linked a missense DCLRE1C variant to TCR beta V- and J-gene trimming.

Regarding this clone: The antigen is not known.

The CDR3 has 15 residues. Looked up from germline, CDR1 is MNHEY and CDR2 is SMNVEV (reference sequence). Trimming stripped 3 bases from V and 8 bases from J, with 17 bases between. Sequencing was done on a sample of PBMCs. The sequence derives from a male donor in good health and CMV-seronegative. V and J are TRBV27 and TRBJ2-1; D perhaps matches TRBD2 (6 bases). The CDR3: CASSFKGLLWYEQFF. As DNA, the CDR3 is TGTGCCAGCAGTTTTAAGGGACTCCTGTGGTATGAGCAGTTCTTC.